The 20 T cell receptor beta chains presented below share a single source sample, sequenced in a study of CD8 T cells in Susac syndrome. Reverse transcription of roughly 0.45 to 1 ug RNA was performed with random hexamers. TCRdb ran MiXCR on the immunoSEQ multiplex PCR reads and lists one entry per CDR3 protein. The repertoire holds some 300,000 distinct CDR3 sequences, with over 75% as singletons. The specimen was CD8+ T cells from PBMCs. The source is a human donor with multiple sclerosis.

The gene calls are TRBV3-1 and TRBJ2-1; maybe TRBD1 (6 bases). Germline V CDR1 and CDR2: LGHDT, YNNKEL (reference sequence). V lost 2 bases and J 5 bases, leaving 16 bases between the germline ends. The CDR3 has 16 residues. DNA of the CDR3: TGTGCCAGCAGCCAATTGGGGGCAGAAACTCACAATGAGCAGTTCTTC. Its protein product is CASSQLGAETHNEQFF.

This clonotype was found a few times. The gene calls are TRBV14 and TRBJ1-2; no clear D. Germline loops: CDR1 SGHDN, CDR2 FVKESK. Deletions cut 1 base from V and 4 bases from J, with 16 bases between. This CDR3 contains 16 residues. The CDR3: CASSQVRIPSAYGYTF. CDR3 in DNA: TGTGCCAGCAGCCAAGTACGAATCCCGTCGGCCTATGGCTACACCTTC.

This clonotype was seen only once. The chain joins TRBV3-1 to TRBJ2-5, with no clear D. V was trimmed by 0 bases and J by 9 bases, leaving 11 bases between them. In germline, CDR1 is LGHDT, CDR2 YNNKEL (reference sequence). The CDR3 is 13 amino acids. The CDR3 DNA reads TGTGCCAGCAGCCAAGACCTGGTACCAGCCCAGTACTTC. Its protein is CASSQDLVPAQYF.

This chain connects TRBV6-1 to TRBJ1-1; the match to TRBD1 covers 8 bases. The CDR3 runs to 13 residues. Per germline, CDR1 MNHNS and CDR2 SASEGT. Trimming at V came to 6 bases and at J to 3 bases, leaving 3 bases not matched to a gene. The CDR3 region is CASRNRGDTEAFF. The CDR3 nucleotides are TGTGCCAGCAGAAACAGGGGGGACACTGAAGCTTTCTTT.

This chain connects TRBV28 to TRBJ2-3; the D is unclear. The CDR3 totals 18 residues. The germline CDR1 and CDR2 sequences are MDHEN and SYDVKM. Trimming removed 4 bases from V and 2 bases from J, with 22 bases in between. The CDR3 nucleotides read TGTGCCAGCAGTTATTTCCCGGAGCGAACCCACCACACAGATACGCAGTATTTT. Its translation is CASSYFPERTHHTDTQYF.

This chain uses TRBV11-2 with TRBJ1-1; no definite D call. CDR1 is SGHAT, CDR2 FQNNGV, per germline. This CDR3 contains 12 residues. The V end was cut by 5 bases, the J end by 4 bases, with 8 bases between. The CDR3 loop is CASSSTGTEAFF. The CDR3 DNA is TGTGCCAGCAGCAGTACGGGCACTGAAGCTTTCTTT.

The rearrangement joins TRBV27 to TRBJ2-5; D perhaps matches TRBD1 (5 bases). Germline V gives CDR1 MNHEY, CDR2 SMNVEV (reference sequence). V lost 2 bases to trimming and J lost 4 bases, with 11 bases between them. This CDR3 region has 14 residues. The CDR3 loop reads CASSLAGQRETQYF. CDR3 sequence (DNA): TGTGCCAGCAGTTTAGCCGGACAACGAGAGACCCAGTACTTC.

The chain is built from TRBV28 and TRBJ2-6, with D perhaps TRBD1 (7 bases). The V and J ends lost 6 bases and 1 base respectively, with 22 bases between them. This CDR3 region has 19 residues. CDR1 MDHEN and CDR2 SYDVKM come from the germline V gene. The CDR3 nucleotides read TGTGCCAGCAGCCCCCTCCGCGGGACAGTAGTATCTGGGGCCAACGTCCTGACTTTC. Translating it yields CASSPLRGTVVSGANVLTF. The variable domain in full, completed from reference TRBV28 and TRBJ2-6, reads DVKVTQSSRYLVKRTGEKVFLECVQDMDHENMFWYRQDPGLGLRLIYFSYDVKMKEKGDIPEGYSVSREKKERFSLILESASTNQTSMYLCASSPLRGTVVSGANVLTFGAGSRLTVL.

The CDR3: CASSPLSEDYTEAFF. CDR3 in DNA: TGTGCCAGCAGCCCCCTTAGTGAGGATTACACTGAAGCTTTCTTT. This chain links TRBV9 with TRBJ1-1, with D unresolved. The ends were cut back, 4 bases at V and 3 bases at J, with 16 bases in the middle. Germline V gives CDR1 SGDLS, CDR2 YYNGEE. The CDR3 covers 15 residues.

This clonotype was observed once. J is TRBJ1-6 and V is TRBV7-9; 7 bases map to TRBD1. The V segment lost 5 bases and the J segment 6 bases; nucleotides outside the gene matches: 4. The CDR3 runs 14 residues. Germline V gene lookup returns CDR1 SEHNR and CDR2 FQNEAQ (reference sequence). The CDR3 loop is CASSGDSFNSPLHF. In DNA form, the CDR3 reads TGTGCCAGCAGCGGGGACAGCTTTAATTCACCCCTCCACTTT.

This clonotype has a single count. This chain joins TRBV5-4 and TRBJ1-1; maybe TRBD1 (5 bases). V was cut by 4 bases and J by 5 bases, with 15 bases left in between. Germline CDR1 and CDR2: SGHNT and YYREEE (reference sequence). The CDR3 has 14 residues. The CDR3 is CASSEIGGGTEAFF. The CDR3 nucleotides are TGTGCCAGCAGCGAGATTGGGGGGGGAACTGAAGCTTTCTTT.

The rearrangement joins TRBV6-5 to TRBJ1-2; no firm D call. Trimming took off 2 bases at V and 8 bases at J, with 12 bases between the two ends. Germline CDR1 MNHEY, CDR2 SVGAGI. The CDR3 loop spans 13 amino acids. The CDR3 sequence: CASSYTGSAGYTF. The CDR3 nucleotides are TGTGCCAGCAGTTACACGGGGTCGGCCGGCTACACCTTC.

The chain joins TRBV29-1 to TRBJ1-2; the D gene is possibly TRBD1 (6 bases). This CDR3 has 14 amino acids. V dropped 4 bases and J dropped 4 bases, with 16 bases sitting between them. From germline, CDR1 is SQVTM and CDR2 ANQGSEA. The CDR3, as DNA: TGCAGCGTTGTTCCAGGGGAGAATGGCTATGGCTACACCTTC. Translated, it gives CSVVPGENGYGYTF.

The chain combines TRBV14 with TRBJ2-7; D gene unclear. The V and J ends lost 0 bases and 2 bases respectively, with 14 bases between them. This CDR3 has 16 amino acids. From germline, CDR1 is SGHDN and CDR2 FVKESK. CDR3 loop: CASSQDSHSTTYEQYF. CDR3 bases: TGTGCCAGCAGCCAAGATAGCCACTCGACAACCTACGAGCAGTACTTC.

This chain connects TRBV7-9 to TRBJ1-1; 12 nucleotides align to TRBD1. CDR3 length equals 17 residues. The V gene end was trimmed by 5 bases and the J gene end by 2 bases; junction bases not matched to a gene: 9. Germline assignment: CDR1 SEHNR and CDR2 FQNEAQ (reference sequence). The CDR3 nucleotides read TGTGCCAGCAGCGGAACAAGGGACAGGGGGCCTAACACTGAAGCTTTCTTT. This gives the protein CASSGTRDRGPNTEAFF.

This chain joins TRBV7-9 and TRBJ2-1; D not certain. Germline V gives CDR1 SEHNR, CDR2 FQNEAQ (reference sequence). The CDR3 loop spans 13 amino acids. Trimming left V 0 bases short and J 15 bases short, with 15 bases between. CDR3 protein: CASSLALDSLRFF. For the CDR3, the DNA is TGTGCCAGCAGCTTAGCGTTGGATAGCTTGCGGTTCTTC.

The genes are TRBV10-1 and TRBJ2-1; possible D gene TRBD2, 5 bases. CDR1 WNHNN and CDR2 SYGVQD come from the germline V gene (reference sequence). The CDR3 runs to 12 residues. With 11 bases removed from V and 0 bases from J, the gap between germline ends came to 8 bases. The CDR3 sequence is CAADCSYNEQFF. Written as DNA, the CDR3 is TGCGCCGCGGACTGCTCCTACAATGAGCAGTTCTTC.

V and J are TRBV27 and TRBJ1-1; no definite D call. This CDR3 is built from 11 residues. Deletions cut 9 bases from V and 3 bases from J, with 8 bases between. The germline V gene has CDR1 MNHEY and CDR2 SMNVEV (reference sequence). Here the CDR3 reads CARGWDTEAFF. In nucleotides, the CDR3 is TGTGCCAGAGGTTGGGACACTGAAGCTTTCTTT.

CDR3 sequence reads: CASSQQTGTEYF. The DNA for the CDR3 is TGCGCCAGCAGCCAACAAACAGGGACCGAGTACTTC. The chain employs TRBV4-1 and TRBJ2-7; TRBD1 might be the D (6 bases). Germline V lookup: CDR1 MGHRA, CDR2 YSYEKL. This CDR3 is built from 12 residues. Between the trimmed V and J ends, which lost 2 bases and 11 bases, there was a span of 13 bases.

The CDR3 bases are TGCAGTGCTAGAGATCCCCCCGGGAGGGCCTACAATGAGCAGTTCTTC. This codes for CSARDPPGRAYNEQFF. The chain links TRBV20-1 to TRBJ2-1; 8 nucleotides match TRBD2. Per the germline V gene, CDR1 is DFQATT and CDR2 is SNEGSKA (reference sequence). Trimming removed 0 bases from V and 2 bases from J; junction bases left unmatched: 6. The CDR3 contains 16 residues.